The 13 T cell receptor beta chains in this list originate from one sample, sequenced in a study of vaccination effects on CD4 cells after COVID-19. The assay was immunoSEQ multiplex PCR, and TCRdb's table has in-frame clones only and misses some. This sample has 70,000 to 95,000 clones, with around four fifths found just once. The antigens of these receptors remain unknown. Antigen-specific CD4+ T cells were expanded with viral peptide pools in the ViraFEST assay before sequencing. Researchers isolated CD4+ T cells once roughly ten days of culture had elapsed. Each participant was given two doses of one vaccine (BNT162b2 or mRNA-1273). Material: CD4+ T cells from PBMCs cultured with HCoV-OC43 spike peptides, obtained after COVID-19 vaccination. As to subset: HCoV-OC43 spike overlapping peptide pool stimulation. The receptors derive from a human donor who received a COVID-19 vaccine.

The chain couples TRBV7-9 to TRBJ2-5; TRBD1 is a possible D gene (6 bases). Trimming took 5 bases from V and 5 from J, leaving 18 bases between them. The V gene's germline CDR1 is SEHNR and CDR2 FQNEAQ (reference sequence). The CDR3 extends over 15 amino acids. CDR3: CASSPITGMSETQYF. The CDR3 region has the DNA TGTGCCAGCAGCCCAATTACAGGGATGTCGGAGACCCAGTACTTC.

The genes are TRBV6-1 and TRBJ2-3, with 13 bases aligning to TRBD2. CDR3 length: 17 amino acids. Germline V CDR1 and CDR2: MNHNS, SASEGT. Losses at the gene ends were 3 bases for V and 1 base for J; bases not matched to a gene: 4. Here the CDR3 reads CASSDPGLAGGTDTQYF. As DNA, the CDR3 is TGTGCCAGCAGTGATCCCGGACTAGCGGGGGGCACAGATACGCAGTATTTT.

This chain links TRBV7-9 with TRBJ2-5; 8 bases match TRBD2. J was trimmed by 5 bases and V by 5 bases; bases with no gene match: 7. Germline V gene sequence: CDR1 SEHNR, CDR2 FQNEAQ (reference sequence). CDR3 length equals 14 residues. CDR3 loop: CASSLGTSRETQYF. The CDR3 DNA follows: TGTGCCAGCAGCCTCGGGACTAGTCGGGAGACCCAGTACTTC.

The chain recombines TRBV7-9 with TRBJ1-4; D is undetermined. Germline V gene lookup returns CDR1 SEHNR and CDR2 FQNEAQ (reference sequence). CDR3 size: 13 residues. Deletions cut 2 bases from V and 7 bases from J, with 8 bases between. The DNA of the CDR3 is TGTGCCAGCAGCTTAACGGGTAGTGAAAAACTGTTTTTT. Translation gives CASSLTGSEKLFF.

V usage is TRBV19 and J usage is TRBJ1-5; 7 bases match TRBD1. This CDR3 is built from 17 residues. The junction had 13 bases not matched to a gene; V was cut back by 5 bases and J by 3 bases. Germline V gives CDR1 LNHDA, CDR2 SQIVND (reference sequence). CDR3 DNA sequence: TGTGCCAGTAGTCACACTGTGGGGACAGTCCTCAATCAGCCCCAGCATTTT. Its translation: CASSHTVGTVLNQPQHF.

The CDR3 reads CASSLVPGGATDTQYF. The CDR3 DNA follows: TGTGCCAGCAGCTTAGTTCCAGGGGGAGCCACAGATACGCAGTATTTT. The chain employs TRBV11-2 and TRBJ2-3, with 7 bases aligning to TRBD1. Trimming at V came to 1 base and at J to 2 bases, leaving 6 bases not matched to a gene. The CDR3 covers 16 residues. Germline CDR1 is SGHAT and CDR2 is FQNNGV.

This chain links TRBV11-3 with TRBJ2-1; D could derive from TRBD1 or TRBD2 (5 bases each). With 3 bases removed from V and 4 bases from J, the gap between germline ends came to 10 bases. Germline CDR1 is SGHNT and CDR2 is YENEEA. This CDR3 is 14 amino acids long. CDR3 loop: CASSLRGTYNEQFF. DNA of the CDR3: TGTGCCAGCAGCTTGAGGGGTACATACAATGAGCAGTTCTTC.

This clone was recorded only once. CDR3 sequence: CASSGTSGGPTDTQYF. The CDR3 region has the DNA TGTGCCAGCAGTGGTACTAGCGGGGGCCCCACAGATACGCAGTATTTT. This chain connects TRBV2 to TRBJ2-3, with 11 bases identical to TRBD2. J was trimmed by 2 bases and V by 4 bases; bases with no gene match: 5. Germline V gives CDR1 SNHLY, CDR2 FYNNEI. This CDR3 region has 16 residues.

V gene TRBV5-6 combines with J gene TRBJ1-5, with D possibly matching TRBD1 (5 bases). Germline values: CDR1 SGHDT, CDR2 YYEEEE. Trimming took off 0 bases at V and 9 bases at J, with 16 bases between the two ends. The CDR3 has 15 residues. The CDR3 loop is CASSLGGASRTPQHF. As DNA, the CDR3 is TGTGCCAGCAGCTTGGGAGGGGCCTCGCGGACGCCCCAGCATTTT.

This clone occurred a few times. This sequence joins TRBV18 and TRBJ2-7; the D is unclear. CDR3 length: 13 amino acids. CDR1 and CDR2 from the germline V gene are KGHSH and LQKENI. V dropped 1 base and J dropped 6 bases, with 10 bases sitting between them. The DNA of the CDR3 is TGTGCCAGCTCACCACAATACCTCGGCGAGCAGTACGTC. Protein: CASSPQYLGEQYV.

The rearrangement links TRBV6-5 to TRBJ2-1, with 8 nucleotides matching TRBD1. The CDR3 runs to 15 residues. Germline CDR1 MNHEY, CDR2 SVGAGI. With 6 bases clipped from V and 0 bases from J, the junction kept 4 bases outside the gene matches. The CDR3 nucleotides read TGTGCCAGCAGATCCGACAGGGGCTCCTACAATGAGCAGTTCTTC. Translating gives CASRSDRGSYNEQFF.

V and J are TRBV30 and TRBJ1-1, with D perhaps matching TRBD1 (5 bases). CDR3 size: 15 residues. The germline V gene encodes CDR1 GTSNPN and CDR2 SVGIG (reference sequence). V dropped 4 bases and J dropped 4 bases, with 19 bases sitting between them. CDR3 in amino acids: CAWTGGGWVGTEAFF. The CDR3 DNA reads TGTGCCTGGACGGGGGGGGGTTGGGTCGGCACTGAAGCTTTCTTT.

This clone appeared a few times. The CDR3 DNA follows: TGCGCCAGCAGTGAGTCTAGCGGGGGGCCCGAGCAGTTCTTC. Amino acids: CASSESSGGPEQFF. This chain connects TRBV10-2 to TRBJ2-1, with 10 bases lining up with TRBD2. V shed 0 bases and J 10 bases; nucleotides not matched to a gene: 3. The germline V gene has CDR1 WSHSY and CDR2 SAAADI. The CDR3 loop spans 14 amino acids.